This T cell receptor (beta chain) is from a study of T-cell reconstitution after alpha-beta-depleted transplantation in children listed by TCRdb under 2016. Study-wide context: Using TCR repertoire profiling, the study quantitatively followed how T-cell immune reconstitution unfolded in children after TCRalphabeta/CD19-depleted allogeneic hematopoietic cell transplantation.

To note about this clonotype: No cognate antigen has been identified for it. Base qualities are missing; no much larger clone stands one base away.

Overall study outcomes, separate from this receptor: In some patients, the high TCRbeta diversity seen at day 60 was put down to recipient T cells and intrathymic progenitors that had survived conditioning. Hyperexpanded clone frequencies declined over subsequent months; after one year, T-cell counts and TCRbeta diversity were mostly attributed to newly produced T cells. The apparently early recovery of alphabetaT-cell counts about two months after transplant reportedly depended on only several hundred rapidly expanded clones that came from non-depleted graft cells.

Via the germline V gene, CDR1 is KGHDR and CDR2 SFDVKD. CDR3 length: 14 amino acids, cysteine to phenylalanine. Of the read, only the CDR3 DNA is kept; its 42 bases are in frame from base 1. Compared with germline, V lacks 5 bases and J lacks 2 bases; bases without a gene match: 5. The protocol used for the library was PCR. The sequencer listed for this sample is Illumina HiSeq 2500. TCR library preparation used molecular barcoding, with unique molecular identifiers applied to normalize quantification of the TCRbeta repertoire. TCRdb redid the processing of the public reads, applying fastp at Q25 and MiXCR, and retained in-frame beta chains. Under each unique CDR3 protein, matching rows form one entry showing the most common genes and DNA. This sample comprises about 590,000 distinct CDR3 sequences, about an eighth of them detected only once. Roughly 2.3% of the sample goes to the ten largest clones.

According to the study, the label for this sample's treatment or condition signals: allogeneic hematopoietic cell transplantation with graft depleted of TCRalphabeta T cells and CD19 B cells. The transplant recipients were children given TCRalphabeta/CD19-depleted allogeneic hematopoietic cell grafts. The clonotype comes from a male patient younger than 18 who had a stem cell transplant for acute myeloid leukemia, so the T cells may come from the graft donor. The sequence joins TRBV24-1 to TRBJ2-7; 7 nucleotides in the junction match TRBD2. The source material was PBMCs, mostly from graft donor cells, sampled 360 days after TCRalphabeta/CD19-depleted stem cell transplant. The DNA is TGTGCCACCAGTGCTAGCGGATTAGCCTACGAGCAGTACTTC. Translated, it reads CATSASGLAYEQYF.